The clone carrying this TCR beta chain has more than one count but fewer than ten. Its antigen is unknown. With a J-beta primer mix and a sample-barcoded 5' primer, a second PCR ran about 6 to 11 cycles. TCRdb re-derived calls from the 5' RACE reads in MiXCR, one entry per CDR3 protein. The sample contains hundreds of thousands of distinct CDR3 sequences, less than 25% of which appear only once. Germline-derived CDR1 and CDR2 are MNHEY and SMNVEV (reference sequence). V shed 8 bases, J shed 12 bases, and the junction held 7 bases outside the gene matches. The CDR3 covers 11 residues. This entry belongs to a study of blood T cells in healthy people across ages. The study, taken as a whole, reports: The long-lived group displayed more naive CD4+ cells, plus higher diversity, than the aged donors did.

This same sample was also part of a study on T cells of mothers and their children. That paper adds: Related mother-child pairs showed slightly higher but non-significant overlap than unrelated pairs.

The TCR was taken from a boy aged 10-17 years in good health. The chain couples TRBV27 to TRBJ1-5; TRBD1 matches at 7 bases. Sequencing was carried out using blood. This CDR3 reads CASGSGTVQHF. The CDR3 DNA follows: TGTGCCAGCGGATCCGGGACAGTCCAGCATTTT.